What follows are 9 T cell receptor beta chains derived from one specimen sequenced in a study of control samples from healthy donors and cancer patients. The data were produced by immunoSEQ multiplex PCR, yet TCRdb's version contains in-frame clones alone and is incomplete. The sample shows under 200,000 clones, around 95% of them seen only once. Source material: blood. These receptors were obtained from a woman aged 55-70 years in good health.

The rearrangement joins TRBV10-2 to TRBJ1-5, with a possible D match to TRBD1 (5 bases). CDR3 length: 13 residues. V was clipped by 9 bases and J by 4 bases, with 13 bases between them. CDR1 WSHSY and CDR2 SAAADI come from the germline V gene. The CDR3 sequence is CASTNDRNQPQHF. CDR3 nucleotide sequence: TGCGCCAGTACTAACGACAGAAATCAGCCCCAGCATTTT.

The chain is built from TRBV29-1 and TRBJ2-6, with TRBD1 identical over 11 bases. With 6 bases clipped from V and 4 bases from J, the junction kept 14 bases outside the gene matches. Germline V gene lookup returns CDR1 SQVTM and CDR2 ANQGSEA. This CDR3 comprises 18 residues. In DNA, the CDR3 is TGCAGCGTGAGAGACCGGGGGACAGGGGGTTCAGGGGCCAACGTCCTGACTTTC. Its translation is CSVRDRGTGGSGANVLTF.

V is TRBV25-1 and J is TRBJ2-7; the D is unclear. This CDR3 contains 13 residues. Trimming removed 5 bases from V and 2 bases from J, with 10 bases in between. Per the germline V gene, CDR1 is MGHDK and CDR2 is SYGVNS. Here the CDR3 reads CASSPRVAYEQYF. The CDR3 nucleotides are TGTGCCAGCAGTCCAAGGGTTGCCTACGAGCAGTACTTC.

The chain joins TRBV19 to TRBJ2-5, with TRBD1 identical over 12 bases. V lost 1 base to trimming and J lost 5 bases; unmatched junction nucleotides: 2. Germline loops: CDR1 LNHDA, CDR2 SQIVND (reference sequence). The CDR3 is made up of 15 amino acids. CDR3 coding DNA: TGTGCCAGTAGTATAGTGGGACAGGGGGCTGAGACCCAGTACTTC. Encoded protein: CASSIVGQGAETQYF. Complete variable domain (other parts from reference TRBV19 and TRBJ2-5): DGGITQSPKYLFRKEGQNVTLSCEQNLNHDAMYWYRQDPGQGLRLIYYSQIVNDFQKGDIAEGYSVSREKKESFPLTVTSAQKNPTAFYLCASSIVGQGAETQYFGPGTRLLVL.

The chain recombines TRBV12-3 or TRBV12-4 with TRBJ2-1; perhaps TRBD1 as D (5 bases). CDR3 length: 13 amino acids. The V gene lost 3 bases and the J gene lost 4 bases, with 7 bases spanning the gap. CDR3 coding DNA: TGTGCCAGCAGTTTGACAGCTTACAATGAGCAGTTCTTC. Translation: CASSLTAYNEQFF.

The V call is TRBV5-5, the J call TRBJ2-7; 7 positions match TRBD2. The CDR3 totals 14 residues. CDR1 and CDR2 (germline): SGHKS, YYEKEE (reference sequence). Trimming at V came to 0 bases and at J to 6 bases, leaving 6 bases not matched to a gene. The CDR3, as DNA: TGTGCCAGCAGCTTGGGAGCTGGCGGGGGCGAGCAGTACTTC. Translating gives CASSLGAGGGEQYF.

This chain uses TRBV7-9 with TRBJ1-2; D gene uncertain. The CDR3 sequence is 17 residues long. The germline V gene has CDR1 SEHNR and CDR2 FQNEAQ (reference sequence). The germline V and J ends were trimmed by 1 base and 0 bases, with 15 bases remaining between them. As DNA, the CDR3 is TGTGCCAGCAGCTTAGGCTCTGGACGGCTAGCTAACTATGGCTACACCTTC. Its protein is CASSLGSGRLANYGYTF.

The chain couples TRBV7-2 to TRBJ1-5, with unresolved D. Germline lookup yields CDR1 SGHTA and CDR2 FQGNSA. The CDR3 runs 15 residues. Trimming took 2 bases from V and 2 from J, leaving 10 bases between them. CDR3 in DNA: TGTGCCAGCAGCTTACAAGAGGGCGGCAATCAGCCCCAGCATTTT. This sequence encodes CASSLQEGGNQPQHF. Variable domain in full (rest from reference TRBV7-2 and TRBJ1-5): GAGVSQSPSNKVTEKGKDVELRCDPISGHTALYWYRQSLGQGLEFLIYFQGNSAPDKSGLPSDRFSAERTGGSVSTLTIQRTQQEDSAVYLCASSLQEGGNQPQHFGDGTRLSIL.

This chain joins TRBV15 and TRBJ2-7; 8 nucleotides align to TRBD1. Unmatched junction bases numbered 5, after V lost 3 bases and J lost 1 base. Germline CDR1 is LNHNV and CDR2 is YYDKDF (reference sequence). The CDR3 is 15 residues long. The CDR3 bases are TGTGCCACCAGCAGGCGCGGACAGGGATCCTACGAGCAGTACTTC. Translated: CATSRRGQGSYEQYF.